This T cell receptor (beta chain) was obtained from a study of CD8+CD57+ T cells in acquired aplastic anemia (dated by TCRdb to the late 2010s). With regard to the full study: DNA extracted from sorted CD4+ and CD8+ cells had a mean of roughly 3.4 ug, with a range of about 0.19 to 27.4 ug. Mean read counts for healthy donor samples were some 10 million for CD4+ cells and some 11 million for CD8+ cells.

In the study, sorted CD4+ and CD8+ blood T cells from patients with severe aplastic anemia and from healthy subjects underwent deep sequencing of TCR repertoires. Ficoll-Paque density gradient centrifugation was used to isolate peripheral blood mononuclear cells. CD4+ and CD8+ T cells were sorted by FACS or magnetic beads before DNA extraction. What the research found in general, with its limitations: Between patients and healthy controls, no significant difference in CD8+ Simpson's diversity was found (P=0.060). Around 31 CD8+ CDR3 sequences were shared between patients and controls but appeared highly expressed in patients and within their immunodominant clones.

On this clonotype itself: Its specific antigen is unknown. One base away there is no much larger clone; base qualities are not given.

From the germline V gene, CDR1 is SQVTM and CDR2 is ANQGSEA. Counted from cysteine to phenylalanine, this CDR3 has 14 amino acids. Here the CDR3 DNA is all that survives: 42 bases in frame from base 1. Genomic DNA was used as template for profiling of TCR beta VDJ combinations and CDR3 sequences. An Illumina HiSeq 2000 was used for TCR repertoire sequencing. In the authors' own workflow: TRBV/TRBJ rearrangement plots, CDR3 size and DJ length profiles, and Simpson's diversity index were used to assess repertoires. The immunodominant clone was defined as the most abundant DNA sequence in deep sequencing data. CDR3 amino acid sequences were screened for sharing across subjects and were compared with published repertoires and the VDJdb database. TCRdb reran the public reads through fastp at Q25 and MiXCR, keeping productive beta chains. Rows with one shared CDR3 protein collapse into an entry with the most common genes and DNA. In this record, the V and J calls reflect TCRdb's handling and not the investigators' own analysis. The sample table lists about 110,000 distinct CDR3 sequences, around 53% of them with a count of one. 25% to 35% of the sample rests with the top ten.

Sequenced: sorted CD4+, CD8+, or CD8+CD57+ T cells (not recorded which) from PBMCs. The source of this sequence is a human donor in good health, serving as a control. The receptor chain draws on TRBV29-1 and TRBJ1-1; the D gene identity is not certain. The DNA sequence is as follows: TGCAGTGCGCCCCCGGACGGGATGAACACTGAAGCTTTCTTT. It specifies CSAPPDGMNTEAFF.